A selection of T cell receptor beta chains follows, all from one sample in a study of cytotoxic CD8 clonotypes in ibrutinib-treated CLL. Only in-frame clones appear in the TCRdb table, and some are missing; sequencing was by immunoSEQ multiplex PCR. Of 75,000 to 80,000 clones listed, over 80% were seen once; the top ten hold around 37%. The material was PBMCs, obtained after 24 months of ibrutinib treatment. The receptors derive from a human donor with chronic lymphocytic leukemia. CDR3s include the opening cysteine and the closing phenylalanine or tryptophan. D genes are given only for firm matches. Where a row states a size, it is once, few, many or the class of an expanded clone; other rows omit it.

TRBV5-1	TRBD2	NA	TRBJ2-7	CASSLGLASGNEQYF	TGCGCCAGCAGCTTGGGACTAGCGTCTGGCAACGAGCAGTACTTC
TRBV7-6	NA	few	TRBJ2-5	CASSFMGQETQYF	TGTGCCAGCAGCTTCATGGGCCAAGAGACCCAGTACTTC
TRBV19	TRBD2	NA	TRBJ2-1	CASSIGGSYNEQFF	TGTGCCAGTAGTATCGGGGGGTCCTACAATGAGCAGTTCTTC
TRBV18	NA	NA	TRBJ2-5	CASSQEQGGKTTTQYF	TGTGCCAGCTCACAGGAGCAGGGCGGGAAGACTACAACCCAGTACTTC
TRBV6-5	TRBD1	NA	TRBJ2-7	CASRITGDREQYF	TGTGCCAGCAGAATCACAGGGGATCGCGAGCAGTACTTC
TRBV20-1	NA	NA	TRBJ1-1	CSARAETEAFF	TGCAGTGCTAGAGCGGAGACTGAAGCTTTCTTT
TRBV19	TRBD1	NA	TRBJ1-5	CASSISGTGGQPQHF	TGTGCCAGTAGTATCTCCGGGACAGGGGGTCAGCCCCAGCATTTT
TRBV18	NA	NA	TRBJ2-3	CASSPSTDTQYF	TGTGCCAGCTCACCTAGCACAGATACGCAGTATTTT
TRBV5-1	NA	NA	TRBJ2-5	CASSLAGETQYF	TGCGCCAGCAGCTTGGCAGGGGAGACCCAGTACTTC
TRBV6-1	NA	few	TRBJ2-1	CASKGTSYNEQFF	TGTGCCAGCAAAGGGACTTCCTACAATGAGCAGTTCTTC
TRBV2	NA	few	TRBJ2-2	CASGGVELFF	TGTGCCAGCGGAGGGGTGGAGCTGTTTTTT
TRBV28	NA	NA	TRBJ2-7	CASSFEAAYSYEQYF	TGTGCCAGCAGTTTTGAGGCAGCCTACTCCTACGAGCAGTACTTC
TRBV23-1	TRBD2	NA	TRBJ2-5	CASTLRLAGFQETQYF	TGCGCCAGCACCCTCCGCCTAGCGGGATTCCAAGAGACCCAGTACTTC
TRBV5-4	NA	NA	TRBJ2-3	CASSSQLARADTQYF	TGTGCCAGCAGCTCCCAACTGGCGAGGGCAGATACGCAGTATTTT
TRBV6-1	TRBD2	NA	TRBJ2-2	CASSEIGTSGGELFF	TGTGCCAGCAGTGAAATCGGGACTAGCGGCGGGGAGCTGTTTTTT
TRBV27	TRBD1	NA	TRBJ1-2	CASSITGEDYGYTF	TGTGCCAGCAGTATAACAGGGGAGGACTATGGCTACACCTTC
TRBV30	NA	few	TRBJ1-1	CAWSTYLGTEAFF	TGTGCCTGGAGTACCTATTTGGGCACTGAAGCTTTCTTT
TRBV18	TRBD1	NA	TRBJ1-2	CASSAGQDYGYTF	TGTGCCAGCTCAGCTGGACAGGACTATGGCTACACCTTC
TRBV5-1	NA	NA	TRBJ2-7	CASSFSGNEQYF	TGCGCCAGCAGCTTCTCAGGGAACGAGCAGTACTTC
TRBV7-2	NA	NA	TRBJ2-7	CASSLQHLGVYEQYF	TGTGCCAGCAGCTTACAACACCTGGGGGTGTACGAGCAGTACTTC
TRBV5-1	NA	NA	TRBJ2-5	CASSLPLEETQYF	TGCGCCAGCAGCTTGCCCCTGGAGGAGACCCAGTACTTC
TRBV5-1	NA	NA	TRBJ2-1	CASSTGLTSSYNEQFF	TGCGCCAGCAGCACGGGACTGACCAGCTCCTACAATGAGCAGTTCTTC
TRBV7-3	NA	NA	TRBJ2-6	CASSPGPPSGANVLTF	TGTGCCAGCAGCCCAGGACCGCCCTCTGGGGCCAACGTCCTGACTTTC
TRBV7-6	NA	NA	TRBJ2-1	CASSLEGGLALRGEQFF	TGTGCCAGCAGCTTAGAGGGTGGGCTAGCGCTCCGGGGGGAGCAGTTCTTC
TRBV20-1	NA	NA	TRBJ2-1	CSAREEPPLFF	TGCAGTGCTAGAGAGGAGCCTCCCTTGTTCTTC
TRBV6-1	TRBD2	NA	TRBJ2-3	CASSVSSGSSTDTQYF	TGTGCCAGCAGTGTTTCTAGCGGGAGTTCCACAGATACGCAGTATTTT
TRBV7-9	NA	NA	TRBJ2-1	CASSFLSGEQFF	TGTGCCAGCAGCTTTCTCTCGGGGGAGCAGTTCTTC
TRBV28	TRBD1	NA	TRBJ1-5	CASSLHTGTANQPQHF	TGTGCCAGCAGTTTACACACCGGGACAGCCAATCAGCCCCAGCATTTT
TRBV27	TRBD2	NA	TRBJ2-6	CASSTGLAGASGANVLTF	TGTGCCAGCAGTACTGGACTAGCGGGGGCCTCTGGGGCCAACGTCCTGACTTTC
TRBV30	NA	NA	TRBJ2-7	CAWARDSSYEQYF	TGTGCCTGGGCGCGGGACAGCTCCTACGAGCAGTACTTC
TRBV13	TRBD1	NA	TRBJ2-6	CASSRGQGRSGANVLTF	TGTGCCAGCAGCCGGGGACAGGGAAGGTCTGGGGCCAACGTCCTGACTTTC
TRBV28	NA	NA	TRBJ2-7	CASNRGGTYEQYF	TGTGCCAGCAACAGAGGGGGTACCTACGAGCAGTACTTC
TRBV10-3	TRBD2	once	TRBJ2-7	CAIRKTSGGPYEQYF	TGTGCCATCAGGAAGACTAGCGGGGGACCCTACGAGCAGTACTTC
TRBV14	NA	NA	TRBJ2-6	CASSRFGAGSGANVLTF	TGTGCCAGCAGCCGCTTCGGGGCAGGCTCAGGGGCCAACGTCCTGACTTTC
TRBV7-2	TRBD1	once	TRBJ1-5	CASSRTGSNQPQHF	TGTGCCAGCAGCCGGACAGGCAGCAATCAGCCCCAGCATTTT
TRBV13	TRBD2	once	TRBJ2-3	CASSLYQRTSGRGSTDTQYF	TGTGCCAGCAGCCTCTACCAAAGGACTAGCGGGAGAGGTAGCACAGATACGCAGTATTTT
TRBV19	TRBD1	NA	TRBJ1-4	CASSIYRGGEKLFF	TGTGCCAGTAGTATCTACAGGGGCGGGGAAAAACTGTTTTTT
TRBV11-2	NA	NA	TRBJ2-7	CASSSRDNVVYEQYF	TGTGCCAGCAGCTCGCGGGACAACGTCGTTTACGAGCAGTACTTC
TRBV30	NA	NA	TRBJ2-7	CAWRPNLLLATTYEQYF	TGTGCCTGGAGACCGAACCTCCTTCTAGCGACGACCTACGAGCAGTACTTC
TRBV18	TRBD2	NA	TRBJ2-7	CASSPIAGSSYEQYF	TGTGCCAGCTCACCAATAGCGGGGTCCTCCTACGAGCAGTACTTC
TRBV4-2	TRBD2	NA	TRBJ2-1	CASSQGNSGNYNEQFF	TGTGCCAGCAGCCAAGGTAATAGCGGGAACTACAATGAGCAGTTCTTC
TRBV27	NA	NA	TRBJ1-2	CASNPSRGTGGYTF	TGTGCCAGCAATCCAAGCAGGGGTACAGGAGGCTACACCTTC
TRBV2	NA	NA	TRBJ1-1	CASRKGIGTEAFF	TGTGCCAGCAGGAAGGGGATCGGCACTGAAGCTTTCTTT
TRBV4-1	NA	few	TRBJ2-1	CASSQVDLVNYNEQFF	TGCGCCAGCAGCCAAGTAGATCTGGTCAACTACAATGAGCAGTTCTTC
TRBV5-6	TRBD1	NA	TRBJ2-3	CASSIRDRITDTQYF	TGTGCCAGCAGCATCCGGGACAGGATCACAGATACGCAGTATTTT
TRBV4-3	NA	many	TRBJ2-7	CASSLRDSLGYEQYF	TGCGCCAGCAGCCTGCGTGACAGCCTGGGCTACGAGCAGTACTTC
TRBV7-9	NA	NA	TRBJ2-7	CASSFLTRYSYEQYF	TGTGCCAGCAGCTTCCTTACTCGTTACTCCTACGAGCAGTACTTC
TRBV2	NA	NA	TRBJ1-1	CASRRVGGTNTEAFF	TGTGCCAGCAGACGCGTAGGCGGGACGAACACTGAAGCTTTCTTT
TRBV28	TRBD1	NA	TRBJ2-1	CASSTLGTETNEQFF	TGTGCCAGCAGTACCCTCGGGACAGAAACTAATGAGCAGTTCTTC
TRBV9	NA	NA	TRBJ1-3	CASSVGEVSGNTIYF	TGTGCCAGCAGCGTAGGTGAAGTCTCTGGAAACACCATATATTTT